This T cell receptor (beta chain) is drawn from a study of blood T cell repertoires in COVID-19. Whole-study context: There were acute and convalescent COVID-19 samples, and they came from the United States, Italy and Spain. Sources were T cells, B-cell-depleted T cells, or PBMCs; the material itself was cDNA or gDNA.

The CDR3 contains 13 residues. CDR1 MNHEY and CDR2 SVGEGT come from the germline V gene. The trim removed 4 bases at V and 2 bases at J, leaving 1 base unmatched. In the original workflow: It was from reference gene primer amplification that nucleated cell counts were estimated. Here immunoSEQ multiplex PCR was the method, and the copy in TCRdb shows in-frame clones only, minus some. V and J calls and clone size come straight from that table; D and trimming were deduced from the DNA. This sample yields about 200,000 clones, of which about nine tenths are seen a single time; 1.5% to 2% belongs to the top ten.

This receptor was taken from a man between 18 and 29 years old with active or convalescent COVID-19. Sequenced sample: peripheral blood. The chain has TRBV6-2 or TRBV6-3 and TRBJ1-2; 7 nucleotides agree with TRBD1. CDR3 sequence (DNA): TGTGCCAGCAGTTCACAGGGGAACTATGGCTACACCTTC. Its translation: CASSSQGNYGYTF.